A single sample gave rise to the 12 T cell receptor beta chains below, sequenced in a study of identical twins' blood T cells. In TCRdb, the 5' RACE reads were re-called with MiXCR into one record per CDR3 protein. Among 400,000 or so distinct CDR3 sequences listed, approximately 30% were seen once. Sequencing input: PBMCs. The receptors here all came from a woman aged 18 to 55 in good health.

V usage is TRBV9 and J usage is TRBJ2-1, with 13 bases matching TRBD2. In germline, CDR1 is SGDLS, CDR2 YYNGEE. The CDR3 length is 17 residues. Trimming at V came to 2 bases and at J to 3 bases, leaving 5 bases not matched to a gene. The chain's CDR3 is CASSVRLAGGNYNEQFF. The DNA for the CDR3 is TGTGCCAGCAGCGTTCGACTAGCGGGGGGAAACTACAATGAGCAGTTCTTC. Looking up the rest from reference TRBV9 and TRBJ2-1 gives the full variable domain: DSGVTQTPKHLITATGQRVTLRCSPRSGDLSVYWYQQSLDQGLQFLIQYYNGEERAKGNILERFSAQQFPDLHSELNLSSLELGDSALYFCASSVRLAGGNYNEQFFGPGTRLTVL.

This chain links TRBV4-2 with TRBJ1-2; 9 positions match TRBD1. The junction had 7 bases not matched to a gene; V was cut back by 0 bases and J by 5 bases. Looked up from germline, CDR1 is LGHNA and CDR2 is YNFKEQ. CDR3 length equals 16 residues. In nucleotides, the CDR3 is TGTGCCAGCAGCCAAGATTTGGGACAGGGTCAATATGGCTACACCTTC. Amino acid sequence: CASSQDLGQGQYGYTF.

This clonotype was seen more than once but under ten times. V usage is TRBV18 and J usage is TRBJ2-2; D might be TRBD1 (6 bases). The CDR3 contains 16 residues. From germline, CDR1 is KGHSH and CDR2 LQKENI. V lost 2 bases to trimming and J lost 0 bases, with 10 bases between them. CDR3 sequence reads: CASSPDRPSNTGELFF. The CDR3, as DNA: TGTGCCAGCTCACCAGACAGGCCGTCGAACACCGGGGAGCTGTTTTTT.

In this sample, this clonotype turned up a few times. This chain links TRBV19 with TRBJ2-3; maybe TRBD1 (5 bases). The germline V and J ends were trimmed by 5 bases and 3 bases, with 12 bases remaining between them. Germline V gene lookup returns CDR1 LNHDA and CDR2 SQIVND (reference sequence). The CDR3 extends over 14 amino acids. The CDR3 DNA follows: TGTGCCAGTAGTCCCGACAGTGGGACAGATACGCAGTATTTT. Translation: CASSPDSGTDTQYF. Looking up the rest from reference TRBV19 and TRBJ2-3 gives the full variable domain: DGGITQSPKYLFRKEGQNVTLSCEQNLNHDAMYWYRQDPGQGLRLIYYSQIVNDFQKGDIAEGYSVSREKKESFPLTVTSAQKNPTAFYLCASSPDSGTDTQYFGPGTRLTVL.

The gene calls are TRBV15 and TRBJ1-2, with no clear D. V lost 0 bases to trimming and J lost 7 bases, with 12 bases between them. This CDR3 has 14 residues. CDR1 LNHNV and CDR2 YYDKDF come from the germline V gene (reference sequence). The CDR3 DNA reads as TGTGCCACCAGCAGAGATATTGCCCTTGGTGGCTACACCTTC. It codes for CATSRDIALGGYTF.

The chain is built from TRBV29-1 and TRBJ2-1; D gene unclear. CDR1 is SQVTM and CDR2 is ANQGSEA in the germline V gene. The CDR3 contains 13 residues. The V end was cut by 3 bases, the J end by 6 bases, with 12 bases between. The CDR3 sequence is CSVERSPGNEQFF. Written as DNA, the CDR3 is TGCAGCGTTGAGAGGTCTCCAGGCAATGAGCAGTTCTTC.

The V call is TRBV27, the J call TRBJ2-1, with 11 positions matching TRBD2. In germline, CDR1 is MNHEY, CDR2 SMNVEV (reference sequence). The CDR3 is 14 residues long. The trim removed 5 bases at V and 5 bases at J, leaving 2 bases unmatched. The CDR3 loop reads CASSLGLADNEQFF. The CDR3 DNA follows: TGTGCCAGCAGTCTGGGACTAGCGGACAATGAGCAGTTCTTC.

The chain combines TRBV7-9 with TRBJ1-1; D gene uncertain. Looked up from germline, CDR1 is SEHNR and CDR2 is FQNEAQ (reference sequence). Trimming removed 6 bases at V and 4 bases at J, with 9 bases between. The CDR3 loop spans 12 amino acids. The CDR3 protein is CASRSDGTEAFF. Written as DNA, the CDR3 is TGTGCCAGCAGATCCGACGGCACTGAAGCTTTCTTT. The full variable domain, with the rest looked up from reference TRBV7-9 and TRBJ1-1, is DTGVSQNPRHKITKRGQNVTFRCDPISEHNRLYWYRQTLGQGPEFLTYFQNEAQLEKSRLLSDRFSAERPKGSFSTLEIQRTEQGDSAMYLCASRSDGTEAFFGQGTRLTVV.

This clonotype was seen a few times. This rearrangement joins TRBV20-1 to TRBJ2-4; D is uncertain. Trimming stripped 7 bases from V and 6 bases from J, with 16 bases between. This CDR3 is built from 13 residues. Germline lookup yields CDR1 DFQATT and CDR2 SNEGSKA (reference sequence). The CDR3 region is CSGAAPGSNIQYF. In nucleotides, the CDR3 is TGCAGTGGTGCAGCACCCGGCTCAAACATTCAGTACTTC.

This chain links TRBV7-2 with TRBJ2-5; D not certain. The germline V and J ends were trimmed by 1 base and 0 bases, with 9 bases remaining between them. CDR1 and CDR2 (germline): SGHTA, FQGNSA. This CDR3 region has 15 residues. DNA of the CDR3: TGTGCCAGCAGCTTAGGTGGCTTATACCAAGAGACCCAGTACTTC. Translation gives CASSLGGLYQETQYF.

CDR3 in amino acids: CASSWTESNQPQHF. CDR3 DNA: TGTGCCAGCTCATGGACCGAAAGCAATCAGCCCCAGCATTTT. V gene TRBV18 combines with J gene TRBJ1-5; D remains unclear. V was shortened by 5 bases and J by 1 base, with 9 bases between the two germline ends. Germline loops: CDR1 KGHSH, CDR2 LQKENI. The CDR3 length is 14 residues.

The chain links TRBV19 to TRBJ1-2; a weak D match, TRBD1 (6 bases). V lost 9 bases and J lost 6, with 17 bases in between. This CDR3 region has 13 residues. Germline assignment: CDR1 LNHDA and CDR2 SQIVND (reference sequence). CDR3 region: CASSRNRDDGYTF. DNA for the CDR3: TGTGCCAGCAGCCGGAACAGGGATGATGGCTACACCTTC.